The next 29 T cell receptor beta chains were all read from a single sample in a study of blood T cell repertoires in COVID-19 (dated by TCRdb to between 2020 and 2021). Libraries were constructed by the immunoSEQ multiplex PCR assay. The immuneACCESS repertoire file appears here via TCRdb, limited to in-frame rearrangements. These files lack a portion of the clones; in checked studies, under half of the deficit traces to unresolved V genes, and the cause of the others is not known. The sample includes about 200,000 clones, with around 80% observed a single time. The ten largest make up roughly a tenth of the sample. Sequencing was carried out using peripheral blood. These receptor sequences come from a man aged 50 to 59 with active or convalescent COVID-19.

V and J are TRBV12-3 or TRBV12-4 and TRBJ2-2; 7 bases align to TRBD2. V was clipped by 5 bases and J by 4 bases; unmatched bases: 1. The CDR3 is 13 amino acids. The CDR3 here is CASSASGTGELFF. DNA of the CDR3: TGTGCCAGCAGTGCTAGCGGCACCGGGGAGCTGTTTTTT.

The chain joins TRBV5-1 to TRBJ2-5; tentatively, D is TRBD1 (7 bases). Germline loops: CDR1 SGHRS, CDR2 YFSETQ. The CDR3 contains 17 residues. V lost 0 bases, J lost 4 bases, and 19 bases lay in between. CDR3 in amino acids: CASSLGQGGHLGETQYF. As DNA, the CDR3 is TGCGCCAGCAGCTTGGGACAGGGAGGCCACTTAGGAGAGACCCAGTACTTC.

The chain employs TRBV13 and TRBJ2-5, with 10 nucleotides matching TRBD2. CDR1 and CDR2 from the germline V gene are PRHDT and FYEKMQ (reference sequence). There are 14 residues in the CDR3. The V gene end was trimmed by 3 bases and the J gene end by 9 bases; junction bases not matched to a gene: 7. The CDR3 nucleotides read TGTGCCAGCAGCTTCGCTAGCGGGAGTTCCCCCCAGTACTTC. Encoded protein: CASSFASGSSPQYF.

J is TRBJ2-1 and V is TRBV7-2, with TRBD2 matching 14 bases. The CDR3 sequence is 18 residues long. In germline, CDR1 is SGHTA, CDR2 FQGNSA. V lost 4 bases, J lost 9 bases, and 14 bases stayed unmatched. The CDR3 DNA reads as TGTGCCAGCAGCTCCGGACTAGCGGGGGGTGCCCCTCCCGCTGAGCAGTTCTTC. Translation: CASSSGLAGGAPPAEQFF.

The chain links TRBV3-1 (or the pseudogene TRBV3-2) to TRBJ2-5; D might be TRBD2 (6 bases). This CDR3 has 16 residues. Trimming shortened V by 0 bases and J by 8 bases, and 19 bases separated the two germline ends. Germline loops: CDR1 LGHDT, CDR2 YNNKEL (reference sequence). The CDR3 DNA follows: TGTGCCAGCAGCCAAGATCGATACCGGGGACTCGGCACCCAGTACTTC. Its translation is CASSQDRYRGLGTQYF.

V gene TRBV28 combines with J gene TRBJ2-7; possible D gene TRBD1, 6 bases. Germline assignment: CDR1 MDHEN and CDR2 SYDVKM. The CDR3 loop spans 14 amino acids. Trimming pared 5 bases from V and 3 bases from J, leaving 14 bases between. The CDR3 sequence: CASSGGPGRYEQYV. DNA for the CDR3: TGTGCCAGCAGTGGGGGCCCGGGCCGCTACGAGCAGTACGTC.

The chain has TRBV10-1 and TRBJ2-1, with 10 bases lining up with TRBD2. V lost 5 bases and J lost 0; bases outside the gene matches: 7. This CDR3 comprises 17 residues. CDR1 and CDR2 from the germline V gene are WNHNN and SYGVQD (reference sequence). The CDR3 nucleotides read TGCGCCAGCAGTCAAAGCGGGAGGGCTAGCTCCTACAATGAGCAGTTCTTC. Encoded protein: CASSQSGRASSYNEQFF.

The V and J genes are TRBV5-6 and TRBJ1-1; possibly TRBD1 for D (6 bases). The V end lost 0 bases, the J end lost 1 base, and 10 bases lay between the germline ends. The CDR3 is 15 residues long. Germline V lookup: CDR1 SGHDT, CDR2 YYEEEE. The CDR3 DNA reads TGTGCCAGCAGCTTGGCCGGACAGCCGAACACTGAAGCTTTCTTT. Its protein is CASSLAGQPNTEAFF. Complete variable domain (other parts from reference TRBV5-6 and TRBJ1-1): DAGVTQSPTHLIKTRGQQVTLRCSPKSGHDTVSWYQQALGQGPQFIFQYYEEEERQRGNFPDRFSGHQFPNYSSELNVNALLLGDSALYLCASSLAGQPNTEAFFGQGTRLTVV.

This chain joins TRBV4-1 and TRBJ2-6, with D unresolved. Germline-derived CDR1 and CDR2 are MGHRA and YSYEKL. The CDR3 extends over 16 amino acids. Trimming removed 1 base at V and 5 bases at J, with 12 bases between. The CDR3 nucleotides are TGCGCCAGCAGCCAAGGTCATGGAGCGCGGGCCAACGTCCTGACTTTC. Translated, it gives CASSQGHGARANVLTF.

The rearrangement uses TRBV7-8 and TRBJ1-4; 9 nucleotides match TRBD1. The V segment lost 4 bases and the J segment 5 bases; nucleotides outside the gene matches: 8. The CDR3 is 16 residues long. Germline loops: CDR1 SGHVS, CDR2 FQNEAQ. The CDR3 DNA is TGTGCCAGCAGCTGGGGTCAGGGACAGGGAAATGAAAAACTGTTTTTT. Amino acids: CASSWGQGQGNEKLFF.

This sequence joins TRBV3-1 (or the pseudogene TRBV3-2) and TRBJ2-4, with D hard to call. Germline values: CDR1 LGHDT, CDR2 YNNKEL (reference sequence). The CDR3 extends over 15 amino acids. V was shortened by 1 base and J by 0 bases, with 7 bases between the two germline ends. The CDR3 DNA follows: TGTGCCAGCAGCCAAGCATCGGGAGCCAAAAACATTCAGTACTTC. This translates into CASSQASGAKNIQYF.

CDR3 sequence: CASSQVPTSGSRVNEQFF. The DNA for the CDR3 is TGCGCCAGCAGCCAAGTCCCGACTAGCGGGAGTCGAGTGAATGAGCAGTTCTTC. The chain carries TRBV4-1 and TRBJ2-1; 12 bases line up with TRBD2. This CDR3 comprises 18 residues. V was clipped by 1 base and J by 7 bases; unmatched bases: 11. Germline lookup yields CDR1 MGHRA and CDR2 YSYEKL.

This clone was detected a few times. The gene calls are TRBV2 and TRBJ2-2, with 7 bases lining up with TRBD2. Germline loops: CDR1 SNHLY, CDR2 FYNNEI. After removal of 6 bases from V and 2 bases from J, the junction contained 6 bases not matched to a gene. This CDR3 contains 15 residues. The CDR3 bases are TGTGCCAGCAGCTCCGTAGCGGGTAACACCGGGGAGCTGTTTTTT. Protein product: CASSSVAGNTGELFF.

The V and J genes are TRBV5-4 and TRBJ2-7, with TRBD1 identical over 10 bases. This CDR3 region has 15 residues. Looked up from germline, CDR1 is SGHNT and CDR2 is YYREEE (reference sequence). J gave up 2 bases and V 4 bases, and 6 bases lay outside the gene matches. This CDR3 is CASSTGQGLAYEQYF. The CDR3 bases are TGTGCCAGCAGCACGGGACAGGGGCTAGCCTACGAGCAGTACTTC.

The V call is TRBV25-1, the J call TRBJ1-6, with a tentative D call TRBD1 (5 bases). CDR1 and CDR2 (germline): MGHDK, SYGVNS. The CDR3 is 16 residues long. Trimming left V 7 bases short and J 0 bases short, with 13 bases between. For the CDR3, the DNA is TGTGCCAGCACTGGTCGGGGGAGCTCCTATAATTCACCCCTCCACTTT. It specifies CASTGRGSSYNSPLHF. Drawing the rest from reference TRBV25-1 and TRBJ1-6, the complete variable domain is EADIYQTPRYLVIGTGKKITLECSQTMGHDKMYWYQQDPGMELHLIHYSYGVNSTEKGDLSSESTVSRIRTEHFPLTLESARPSHTSQYLCASTGRGSSYNSPLHFGNGTRLTVT.

CDR3 sequence (DNA): TGTGCCAGCAGCCAGGGCTCAGGGGTGGGGTACAATGAGCAGTTCTTC. Translating gives CASSQGSGVGYNEQFF. The J gene is TRBJ2-1, the V gene TRBV3-1 (or the pseudogene TRBV3-2), with D possibly TRBD1 on 6 matching bases. Trimming took off 3 bases at V and 4 bases at J, with 16 bases between the two ends. Germline CDR1 LGHDT, CDR2 YNNKEL (reference sequence). This CDR3 contains 16 residues.

The V and J genes are TRBV6-6 and TRBJ1-5; possibly TRBD1 for D (5 bases). CDR1 MNHNY and CDR2 SVGAGI come from the germline V gene (reference sequence). The CDR3 has 17 amino acids. With 5 bases removed from V and 0 bases from J, the gap between germline ends came to 17 bases. CDR3 nucleotide sequence: TGTGCCAGCAGTCCTCCGGGGGTAACCTATAGCAATCAGCCCCAGCATTTT. This codes for CASSPPGVTYSNQPQHF.

This chain uses TRBV15 with TRBJ1-1; D is ambiguous. Trimming cost V 0 bases and J 8 bases, with 16 bases left between them. This CDR3 spans 15 amino acids. Germline V gives CDR1 LNHNV, CDR2 YYDKDF (reference sequence). CDR3 amino acids: CATSRDLSPGREAFF. CDR3 bases: TGTGCCACCAGCAGAGATCTTTCGCCGGGGAGGGAAGCTTTCTTT. The complete variable domain, with remaining parts taken from reference TRBV15 and TRBJ1-1, reads DAMVIQNPRYQVTQFGKPVTLSCSQTLNHNVMYWYQQKSSQAPKLLFHYYDKDFNNEADTPDNFQSRRPNTSFCFLDIRSPGLGDTAMYLCATSRDLSPGREAFFGQGTRLTVV.

This clone was found once. This chain uses TRBV28 with TRBJ1-4, with D possibly matching TRBD1 (6 bases). The CDR3 has 14 amino acids. Trimming cost V 3 bases and J 7 bases, with 12 bases left between them. Germline values: CDR1 MDHEN, CDR2 SYDVKM. In nucleotides, the CDR3 is TGTGCCAGCAGTTTGGGGGGGCTTGTTGAAAAACTGTTTTTT. It specifies CASSLGGLVEKLFF.

CDR3 sequence: CASSKRAQYNEQFF. CDR3 bases: TGTGCCAGCAGCAAGAGGGCGCAGTACAATGAGCAGTTCTTC. The rearrangement links TRBV25-1 to TRBJ2-1; possibly TRBD2 for D (5 bases). There are 14 residues in the CDR3. Germline V lookup: CDR1 MGHDK, CDR2 SYGVNS. V gave up 6 bases and J gave up 4 bases, with 13 bases separating them.

The gene calls are TRBV2 and TRBJ1-1; perhaps TRBD1 as D (5 bases). The CDR3 loop spans 11 amino acids. The V gene's germline CDR1 is SNHLY and CDR2 FYNNEI. Trimming stripped 10 bases from V and 7 bases from J, with 13 bases between. The CDR3 loop is CATSREFEAFF. Written as DNA, the CDR3 is TGTGCCACCTCCAGGGAATTTGAAGCTTTCTTT.

The chain employs TRBV2 and TRBJ1-2; D uncertain. V lost 4 bases and J 7 bases, leaving 13 bases between the germline ends. Germline CDR1 SNHLY, CDR2 FYNNEI. The CDR3 contains 13 residues. CDR3 sequence (DNA): TGTGCCAGCAGTGTAAGAGCGGGGTTTGGCTACACCTTC. As protein: CASSVRAGFGYTF.

This clone was detected once. CDR3 nucleotides: TGCGCCAGCATCCTGGGAGGGACGGCTGGGGCCAACGTCCTGACTTTC. Translating it yields CASILGGTAGANVLTF. V is TRBV5-1 and J is TRBJ2-6; 7 bases align to TRBD2. This CDR3 has 16 amino acids. Germline V lookup: CDR1 SGHRS, CDR2 YFSETQ. V was pared by 6 bases and J by 2 bases, with 8 bases of the junction left unmatched.

The J gene is TRBJ1-1, the V gene TRBV4-3, with D perhaps matching TRBD1 (5 bases). Germline-derived CDR1 and CDR2 are LGHNA and YSLEER. Between the trimmed V and J ends, which lost 5 bases and 1 base, there was a span of 11 bases. The CDR3 runs 14 residues. CDR3 sequence (DNA): TGCGCCAGCAGCTTAAACAGGTGGAACACTGAAGCTTTCTTT. Translated, it gives CASSLNRWNTEAFF.

The CDR3: CASSSYFAPTGNNQPQHF. In DNA form, the CDR3 reads TGTGCCAGCAGCTCGTATTTTGCCCCAACAGGGAACAATCAGCCCCAGCATTTT. The rearrangement uses TRBV5-6 and TRBJ1-5, with D tentatively TRBD1 (6 bases). The V end was cut by 3 bases, the J end by 3 bases, with 22 bases between. The CDR3 loop spans 18 amino acids. In germline, CDR1 is SGHDT, CDR2 YYEEEE.

This chain joins TRBV9 and TRBJ2-1; the match to TRBD2 covers 9 bases. From germline, CDR1 is SGDLS and CDR2 YYNGEE. The CDR3 runs 14 residues. V shed 6 bases and J 9 bases; nucleotides not matched to a gene: 10. The DNA for the CDR3 is TGTGCCAGCACCCGTGGGGGACTAGCAAGTGAGCAGTTCTTC. Protein sequence: CASTRGGLASEQFF.

This clone was counted ten times or more. The chain joins TRBV19 to TRBJ1-5, with 7 nucleotides matching TRBD1. This CDR3 contains 15 residues. The V gene end was trimmed by 7 bases and the J gene end by 2 bases; junction bases not matched to a gene: 8. Germline V gene sequence: CDR1 LNHDA, CDR2 SQIVND (reference sequence). CDR3 loop: CASTKQGSGNQPQHF. In nucleotides, the CDR3 is TGTGCCAGTACTAAACAGGGGTCGGGCAATCAGCCCCAGCATTTT.

The gene calls are TRBV4-3 and TRBJ1-2, with TRBD1 matching over 9 bases. J lost 4 bases, V lost 0 bases, and 3 bases had no gene match. Germline values: CDR1 LGHNA, CDR2 YSLEER. This CDR3 comprises 15 residues. The CDR3 reads CASSQDRTGVYGYTF. CDR3 sequence (DNA): TGCGCCAGCAGCCAAGACCGGACAGGGGTCTATGGCTACACCTTC.

This clone was found once. The V and J genes are TRBV7-8 and TRBJ2-3; perhaps TRBD2 as D (5 bases). The CDR3 loop spans 15 amino acids. V dropped 1 base and J dropped 6 bases, with 14 bases sitting between them. Germline V gene data show CDR1 as SGHVS and CDR2 as FQNEAQ. For the CDR3, the DNA is TGTGCCAGCAGCTTAGTGGACGGGGTAAGGGATACGCAGTATTTT. Encoded protein: CASSLVDGVRDTQYF.